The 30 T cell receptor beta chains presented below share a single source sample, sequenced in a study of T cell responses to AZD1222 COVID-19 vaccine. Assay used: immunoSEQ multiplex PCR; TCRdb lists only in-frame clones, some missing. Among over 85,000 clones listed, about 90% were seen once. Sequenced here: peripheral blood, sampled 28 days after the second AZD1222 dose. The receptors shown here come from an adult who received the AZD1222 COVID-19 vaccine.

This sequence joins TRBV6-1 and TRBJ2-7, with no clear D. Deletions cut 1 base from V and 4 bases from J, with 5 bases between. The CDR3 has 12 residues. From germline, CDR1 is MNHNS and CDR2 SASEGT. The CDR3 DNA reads TGTGCCAGCAGTGAAGATAGGTACGAGCAGTACTTC. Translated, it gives CASSEDRYEQYF.

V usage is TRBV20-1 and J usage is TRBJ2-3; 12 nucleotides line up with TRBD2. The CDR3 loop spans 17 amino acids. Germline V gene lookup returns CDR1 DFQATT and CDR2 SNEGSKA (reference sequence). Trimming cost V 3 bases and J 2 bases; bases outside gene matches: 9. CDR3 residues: CSASSLAGGFNTDTQYF. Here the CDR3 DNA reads TGCAGTGCTAGTAGTCTAGCGGGGGGGTTTAACACAGATACGCAGTATTTT.

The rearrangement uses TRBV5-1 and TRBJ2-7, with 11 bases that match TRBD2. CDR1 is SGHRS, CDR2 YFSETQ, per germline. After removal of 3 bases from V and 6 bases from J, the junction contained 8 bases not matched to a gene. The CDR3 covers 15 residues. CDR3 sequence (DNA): TGCGCCAGCAGCTGGGGGTCTCTAGCGGGAGGCGAGCAGTACTTC. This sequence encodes CASSWGSLAGGEQYF.

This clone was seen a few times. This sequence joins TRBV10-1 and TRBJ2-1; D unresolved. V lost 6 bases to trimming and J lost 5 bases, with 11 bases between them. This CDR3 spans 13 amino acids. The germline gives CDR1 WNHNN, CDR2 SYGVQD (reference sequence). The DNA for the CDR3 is TGCGCCAGCAGCCCCCACCCCAACAATGAGCAGTTCTTC. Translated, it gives CASSPHPNNEQFF.

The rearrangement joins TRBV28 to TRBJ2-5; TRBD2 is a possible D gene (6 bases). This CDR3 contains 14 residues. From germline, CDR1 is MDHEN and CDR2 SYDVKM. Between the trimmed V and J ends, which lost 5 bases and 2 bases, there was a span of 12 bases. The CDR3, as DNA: TGTGCCAGCAGTCCCGGAGGGAGACAAGAGACCCAGTACTTC. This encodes CASSPGGRQETQYF.

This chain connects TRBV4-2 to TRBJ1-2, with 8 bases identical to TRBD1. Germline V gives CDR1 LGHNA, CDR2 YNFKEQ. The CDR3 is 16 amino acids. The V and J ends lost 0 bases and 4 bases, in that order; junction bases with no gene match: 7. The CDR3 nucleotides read TGTGCCAGCAGCCAAGAAAGGGGACAGGATGGCTATGGCTACACCTTC. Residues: CASSQERGQDGYGYTF.

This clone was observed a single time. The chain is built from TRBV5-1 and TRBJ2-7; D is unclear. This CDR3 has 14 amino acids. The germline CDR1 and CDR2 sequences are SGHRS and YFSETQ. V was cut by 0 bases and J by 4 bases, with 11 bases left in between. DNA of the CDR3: TGCGCCAGCAGCTTGGATTTTGGGAATTACGAGCAGTACTTC. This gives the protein CASSLDFGNYEQYF. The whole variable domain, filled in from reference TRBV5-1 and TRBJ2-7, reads KAGVTQTPRYLIKTRGQQVTLSCSPISGHRSVSWYQQTPGQGLQFLFEYFSETQRNKGNFPGRFSGRQFSNSRSEMNVSTLELGDSALYLCASSLDFGNYEQYFGPGTRLTVT.

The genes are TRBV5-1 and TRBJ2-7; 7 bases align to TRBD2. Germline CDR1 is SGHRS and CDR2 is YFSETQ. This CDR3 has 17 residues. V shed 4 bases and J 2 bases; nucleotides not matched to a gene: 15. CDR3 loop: CASSMPARGGGAYEQYF. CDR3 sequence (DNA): TGCGCCAGCAGCATGCCGGCCCGCGGGGGTGGGGCCTACGAGCAGTACTTC.

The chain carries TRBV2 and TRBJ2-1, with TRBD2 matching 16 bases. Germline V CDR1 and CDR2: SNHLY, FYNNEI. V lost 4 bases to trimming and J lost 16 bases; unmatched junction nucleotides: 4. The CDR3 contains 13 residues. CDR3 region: CASSGGTSGGAFF. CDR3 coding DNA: TGTGCCAGCAGTGGAGGGACTAGCGGGGGGGCATTCTTC. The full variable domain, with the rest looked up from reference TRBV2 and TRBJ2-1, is EPEVTQTPSHQVTQMGQEVILRCVPISNHLYFYWYRQILGQKVEFLVSFYNNEISEKSEIFDDQFSVERPDGSNFTLKIRSTKLEDSAMYFCASSGGTSGGAFFGPGTRLTVL.

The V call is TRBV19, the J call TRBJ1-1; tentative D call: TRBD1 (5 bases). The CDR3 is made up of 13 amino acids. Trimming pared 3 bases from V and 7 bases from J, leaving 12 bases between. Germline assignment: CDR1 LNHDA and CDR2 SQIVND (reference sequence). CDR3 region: CASSILRDDEAFF. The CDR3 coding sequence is TGTGCCAGTAGTATTCTGAGGGACGATGAAGCTTTCTTT.

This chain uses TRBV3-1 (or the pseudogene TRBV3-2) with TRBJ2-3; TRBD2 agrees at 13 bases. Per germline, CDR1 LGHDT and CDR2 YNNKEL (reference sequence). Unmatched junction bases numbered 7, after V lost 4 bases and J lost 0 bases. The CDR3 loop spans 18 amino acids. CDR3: CASSLLGLAGTSTDTQYF. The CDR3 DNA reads TGTGCCAGCAGCCTTTTGGGACTAGCGGGGACTAGCACAGATACGCAGTATTTT.

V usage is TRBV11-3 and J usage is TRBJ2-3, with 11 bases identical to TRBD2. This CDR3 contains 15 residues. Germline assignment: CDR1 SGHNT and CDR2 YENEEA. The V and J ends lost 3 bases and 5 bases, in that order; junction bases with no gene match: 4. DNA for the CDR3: TGTGCCAGCAGCTTTATAACTAGCGGGGGAGATACGCAGTATTTT. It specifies CASSFITSGGDTQYF.

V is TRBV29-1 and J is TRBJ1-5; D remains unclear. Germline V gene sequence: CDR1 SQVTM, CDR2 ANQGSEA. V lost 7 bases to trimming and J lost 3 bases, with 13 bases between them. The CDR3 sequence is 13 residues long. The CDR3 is CSAQDGPNQPQHF. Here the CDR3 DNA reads TGCAGCGCCCAAGACGGGCCCAATCAGCCCCAGCATTTT.

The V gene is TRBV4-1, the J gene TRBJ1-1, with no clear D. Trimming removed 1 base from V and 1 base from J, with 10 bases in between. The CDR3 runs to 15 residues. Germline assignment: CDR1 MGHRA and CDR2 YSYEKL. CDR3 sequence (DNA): TGCGCCAGCAGCCAAGGCCCCGGACGGAACACTGAAGCTTTCTTT. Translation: CASSQGPGRNTEAFF.

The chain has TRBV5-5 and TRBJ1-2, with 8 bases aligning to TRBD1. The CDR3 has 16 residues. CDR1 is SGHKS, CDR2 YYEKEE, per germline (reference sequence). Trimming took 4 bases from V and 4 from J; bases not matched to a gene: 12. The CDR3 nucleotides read TGTGCCAGCAGCCCTGGTATCGGACAGGGTAGCTATGGCTACACCTTC. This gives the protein CASSPGIGQGSYGYTF.

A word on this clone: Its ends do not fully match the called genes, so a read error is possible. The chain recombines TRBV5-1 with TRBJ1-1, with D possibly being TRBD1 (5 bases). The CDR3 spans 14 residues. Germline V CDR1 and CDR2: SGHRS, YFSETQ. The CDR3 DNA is TGCGCCAGCAGTTTGGGGGGTAGGATCGCTGAAGCTTTCTTT. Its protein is CASSLGGRIAEAFF.

The CDR3 region has the DNA TGTGCCAGCACCATGAACACTGAAGCTTTCTTT. Translated: CASTMNTEAFF. The V and J genes are TRBV6-5 and TRBJ1-1; no clear D. This CDR3 spans 11 amino acids. Germline V lookup: CDR1 MNHEY, CDR2 SVGAGI. V was trimmed by 7 bases and J by 0 bases, leaving 3 bases between them.

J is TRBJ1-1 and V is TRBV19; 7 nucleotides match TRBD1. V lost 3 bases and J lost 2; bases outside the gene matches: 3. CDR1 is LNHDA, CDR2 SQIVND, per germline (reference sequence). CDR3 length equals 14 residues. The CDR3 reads CASSIGGGNTEAFF. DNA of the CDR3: TGTGCCAGTAGTATCGGAGGGGGCAACACTGAAGCTTTCTTT. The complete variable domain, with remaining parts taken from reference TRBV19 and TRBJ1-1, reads DGGITQSPKYLFRKEGQNVTLSCEQNLNHDAMYWYRQDPGQGLRLIYYSQIVNDFQKGDIAEGYSVSREKKESFPLTVTSAQKNPTAFYLCASSIGGGNTEAFFGQGTRLTVV.

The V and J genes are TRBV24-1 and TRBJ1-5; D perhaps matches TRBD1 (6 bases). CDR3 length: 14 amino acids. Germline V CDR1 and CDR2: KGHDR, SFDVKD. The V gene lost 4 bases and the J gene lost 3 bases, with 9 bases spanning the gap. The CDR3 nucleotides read TGTGCCACCAGTGACGGACAGTTCAATCAGCCCCAGCATTTT. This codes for CATSDGQFNQPQHF.

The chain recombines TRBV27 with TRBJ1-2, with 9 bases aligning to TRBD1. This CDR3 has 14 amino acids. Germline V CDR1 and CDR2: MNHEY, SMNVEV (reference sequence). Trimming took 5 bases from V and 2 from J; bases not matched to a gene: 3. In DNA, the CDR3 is TGTGCCAGCAGTCAGGGGACAGGGAACTATGGCTACACCTTC. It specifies CASSQGTGNYGYTF.

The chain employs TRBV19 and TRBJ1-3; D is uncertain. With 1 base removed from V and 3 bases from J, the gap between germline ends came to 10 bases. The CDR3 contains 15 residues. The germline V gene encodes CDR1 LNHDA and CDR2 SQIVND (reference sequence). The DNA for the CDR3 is TGTGCCAGTAGTATAGTTTCCGGAATTGGAAACACCATATATTTT. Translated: CASSIVSGIGNTIYF.

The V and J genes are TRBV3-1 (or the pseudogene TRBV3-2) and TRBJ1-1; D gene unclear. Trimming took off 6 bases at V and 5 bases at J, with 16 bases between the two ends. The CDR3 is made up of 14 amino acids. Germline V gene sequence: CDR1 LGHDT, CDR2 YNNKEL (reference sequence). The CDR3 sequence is CASSQLRMRTEAFF. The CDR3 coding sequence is TGTGCCAGCAGTCAATTAAGGATGAGGACTGAAGCTTTCTTT.

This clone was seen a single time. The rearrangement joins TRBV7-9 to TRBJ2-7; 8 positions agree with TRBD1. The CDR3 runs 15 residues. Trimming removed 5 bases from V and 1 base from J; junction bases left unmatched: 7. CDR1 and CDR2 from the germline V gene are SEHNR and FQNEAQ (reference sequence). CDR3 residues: CASSPGGGLSYEQYF. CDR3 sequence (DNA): TGTGCCAGCAGCCCAGGGGGCGGGTTATCCTACGAGCAGTACTTC.

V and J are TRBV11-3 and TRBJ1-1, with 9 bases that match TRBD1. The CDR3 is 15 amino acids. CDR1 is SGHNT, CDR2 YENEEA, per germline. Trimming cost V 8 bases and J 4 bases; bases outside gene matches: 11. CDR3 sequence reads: CASSPLQGAGTEAFF. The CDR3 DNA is TGTGCCAGCTCGCCCCTACAGGGGGCCGGCACTGAAGCTTTCTTT.

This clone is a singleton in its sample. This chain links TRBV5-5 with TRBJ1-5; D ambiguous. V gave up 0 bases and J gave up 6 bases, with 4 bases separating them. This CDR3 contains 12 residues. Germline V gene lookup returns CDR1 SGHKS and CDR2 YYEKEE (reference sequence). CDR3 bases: TGTGCCAGCAGCTTGGAGGGTCAGCCCCAGCATTTT. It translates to CASSLEGQPQHF.

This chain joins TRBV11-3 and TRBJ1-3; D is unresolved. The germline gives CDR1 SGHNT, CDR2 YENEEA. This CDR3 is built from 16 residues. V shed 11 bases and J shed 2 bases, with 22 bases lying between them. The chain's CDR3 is CASKSAGPVAGNTIYF. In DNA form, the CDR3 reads TGTGCCTCAAAAAGCGCAGGCCCTGTGGCTGGAAACACCATATATTTT.

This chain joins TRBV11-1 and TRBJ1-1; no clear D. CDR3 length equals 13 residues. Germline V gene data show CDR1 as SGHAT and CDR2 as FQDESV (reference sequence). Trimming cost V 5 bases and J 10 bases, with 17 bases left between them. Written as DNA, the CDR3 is TGTGCCAGCAGCAAGGCCCTCCGGGTGGGAGCTTTCTTT. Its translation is CASSKALRVGAFF.

The CDR3 DNA is TGTGCCAGTACGGGATTAAGGGATCAGCCCCAGCATTTT. Translated, it gives CASTGLRDQPQHF. This chain joins TRBV19 and TRBJ1-5; D call uncertain. CDR3 length: 13 amino acids. V was cut by 7 bases and J by 5 bases, with 12 bases left in between. Germline assignment: CDR1 LNHDA and CDR2 SQIVND (reference sequence).

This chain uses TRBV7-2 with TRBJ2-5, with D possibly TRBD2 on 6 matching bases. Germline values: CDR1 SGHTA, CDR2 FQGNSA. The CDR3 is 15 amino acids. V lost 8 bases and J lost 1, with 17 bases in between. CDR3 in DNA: TGTGCCAGCGTACCCCGGATCGGGAGCCAAGAGACCCAGTACTTC. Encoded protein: CASVPRIGSQETQYF.

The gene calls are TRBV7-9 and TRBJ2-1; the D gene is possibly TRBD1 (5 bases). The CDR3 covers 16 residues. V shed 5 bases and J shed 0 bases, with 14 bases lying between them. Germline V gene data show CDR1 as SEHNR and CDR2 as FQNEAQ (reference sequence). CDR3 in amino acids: CASSTPDINSYNEQFF. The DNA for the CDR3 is TGTGCCAGCAGCACCCCGGACATAAACTCCTACAATGAGCAGTTCTTC.